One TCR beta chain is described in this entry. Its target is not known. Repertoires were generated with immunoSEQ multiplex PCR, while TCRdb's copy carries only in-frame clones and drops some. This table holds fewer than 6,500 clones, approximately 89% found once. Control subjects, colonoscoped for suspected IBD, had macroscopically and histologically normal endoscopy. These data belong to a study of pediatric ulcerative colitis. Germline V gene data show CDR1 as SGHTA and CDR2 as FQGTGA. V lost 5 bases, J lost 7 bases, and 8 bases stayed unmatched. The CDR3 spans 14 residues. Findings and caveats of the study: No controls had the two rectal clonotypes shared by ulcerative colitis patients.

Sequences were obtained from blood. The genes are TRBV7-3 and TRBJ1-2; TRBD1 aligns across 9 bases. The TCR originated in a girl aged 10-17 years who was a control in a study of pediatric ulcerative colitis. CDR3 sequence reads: CASSPDHRGLGYTF. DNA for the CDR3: TGTGCCAGCAGCCCCGATCACAGGGGGCTTGGCTACACCTTC.